This passage covers 30 T cell receptor beta chains from one sample sequenced in a study of naive and memory T cell subsets. Both TRBC1 and TRBC2 were covered by a beta constant-region primer of two equimolar oligonucleotides. Each CDR3 protein gets one entry after TCRdb re-called the UMI-ligation and nested PCR reads with MiXCR. Here the sample spans roughly 31,000 distinct CDR3 sequences, around 11% being singletons. Sequencing was done on a sample of effector memory CD4+ T cells from blood. The subset was: effector memory, CD45RA- CD27-. Receptors were obtained from a human donor in good health.

This chain uses TRBV3-1 with TRBJ2-1; TRBD2 matches 9 bases. This CDR3 has 17 amino acids. With V trimmed by 4 bases and J by 5 bases, 12 bases remained unmatched. Germline V gene sequence: CDR1 LGHDT, CDR2 YNNKEL (reference sequence). The CDR3 DNA reads as TGTGCCAGCAGCCCACCCTTCAGTAGCGGGAGACACAATGAGCAGTTCTTC. Translation: CASSPPFSSGRHNEQFF.

This clonotype has at least ten counts. The V and J genes are TRBV29-1 and TRBJ2-1; D perhaps matches TRBD1 (7 bases). This CDR3 region has 14 residues. Trimming pared 8 bases from V and 5 bases from J, leaving 19 bases between. Germline V gives CDR1 SQVTM, CDR2 ANQGSEA. The DNA of the CDR3 is TGCAGCCTGAGGAGGGACAGTTCCAACAATGAGCAGTTCTTC. Protein sequence: CSLRRDSSNNEQFF.

This clonotype has just a few counts. This chain joins TRBV28 and TRBJ2-1; 7 nucleotides agree with TRBD2. The length of the CDR3 is 15 residues. Germline V gives CDR1 MDHEN, CDR2 SYDVKM. The ends lost 5 bases at V and 4 bases at J; junction bases unmatched: 8. The CDR3 DNA reads as TGTGCCAGCAGTATTAGCGGCGGGGGTTACAATGAGCAGTTCTTC. This gives the protein CASSISGGGYNEQFF.

There are many counts of this clonotype. The chain uses TRBV7-2 and TRBJ2-7; TRBD2 agrees at 9 bases. V lost 4 bases and J lost 0; bases outside the gene matches: 4. This CDR3 has 15 residues. CDR1 and CDR2 from the germline V gene are SGHTA and FQGNSA. The CDR3 DNA reads as TGTGCCAGCAGCTCCAGCGGGAGGAGCTCCTACGAGCAGTACTTC. As protein: CASSSSGRSSYEQYF.

This clonotype was counted many times. J is TRBJ1-5 and V is TRBV12-3 or TRBV12-4, with D hard to call. The length of the CDR3 is 12 residues. Trimming cost V 4 bases and J 15 bases, with 16 bases left between them. The CDR3 nucleotides read TGTGCCAGCAGTTCAAAAGGACGGCCAGTGCATTTT. It is translated as CASSSKGRPVHF.

This clonotype was seen ten or more times. The V gene is TRBV7-8, the J gene TRBJ1-1, with D unresolved. CDR3 length: 14 amino acids. The germline V and J ends were trimmed by 3 bases and 1 base, with 9 bases remaining between them. The germline gives CDR1 SGHVS, CDR2 FQNEAQ. The CDR3 loop reads CASSLRAENTEAFF. CDR3 in DNA: TGTGCCAGCAGCTTGAGGGCAGAGAACACTGAAGCTTTCTTT.

The V call is TRBV2, the J call TRBJ1-6, with D perhaps TRBD1 (6 bases). V was shortened by 8 bases and J by 9 bases, with 17 bases between the two germline ends. The germline gives CDR1 SNHLY, CDR2 FYNNEI. CDR3 length equals 14 residues. In nucleotides, the CDR3 is TGTGCCAGCTCGTCGATCAGGGGAACTTCACCCCTCCACTTT. Protein sequence: CASSSIRGTSPLHF.

This clonotype occurred many times. The chain links TRBV30 to TRBJ2-2; maybe TRBD2 (5 bases). CDR1 and CDR2 (germline): GTSNPN, SVGIG (reference sequence). The CDR3 covers 14 residues. V dropped 2 bases and J dropped 7 bases, with 14 bases sitting between them. CDR3 in DNA: TGTGCCTGGAGTCCCCAACTAGTCGTCGGGGAGCTGTTTTTT. This encodes CAWSPQLVVGELFF.

In its sample, this clonotype is medium-sized. V is TRBV7-2 and J is TRBJ2-3; the match to TRBD2 covers 7 bases. CDR1 and CDR2 from the germline V gene are SGHTA and FQGNSA. Unmatched junction bases numbered 7, after V lost 5 bases and J lost 5 bases. This CDR3 is 14 amino acids long. For the CDR3, the DNA is TGTGCCAGCAGCCGTGGGACTATGGTAGATACGCAGTATTTT. It yields the protein CASSRGTMVDTQYF. The full variable domain, its missing parts supplied by reference TRBV7-2 and TRBJ2-3, is GAGVSQSPSNKVTEKGKDVELRCDPISGHTALYWYRQSLGQGLEFLIYFQGNSAPDKSGLPSDRFSAERTGGSVSTLTIQRTQQEDSAVYLCASSRGTMVDTQYFGPGTRLTVL.

This clonotype was seen ten or more times. This chain connects TRBV6-6 to TRBJ1-1; a weak D match, TRBD1 (6 bases). The CDR3 consists of 15 residues. V was cut by 0 bases and J by 5 bases, with 13 bases left in between. In germline, CDR1 is MNHNY, CDR2 SVGAGI (reference sequence). The CDR3 loop is CASSYSSLGATEAFF. The CDR3 nucleotides read TGTGCCAGCAGTTACTCGTCGTTGGGGGCTACTGAAGCTTTCTTT.

This clonotype was seen at least ten times. V usage is TRBV5-1 and J usage is TRBJ2-1; 10 positions match TRBD2. The CDR3 is made up of 16 amino acids. Germline V gene lookup returns CDR1 SGHRS and CDR2 YFSETQ. Germline trimming cut 4 bases from V and 9 bases from J; bases unmatched to any gene: 13. In DNA form, the CDR3 reads TGCGCCAGCAGCCCCACCCTAGCGGGAGCGCGGAGTGAGCAGTTCTTC. Translated, it gives CASSPTLAGARSEQFF.

This chain joins TRBV7-2 and TRBJ2-1, with no clear D. The V gene lost 3 bases and the J gene lost 2 bases, with 14 bases spanning the gap. Germline CDR1 is SGHTA and CDR2 is FQGNSA. This CDR3 has 16 residues. The DNA for the CDR3 is TGTGCCAGCAGCTTCAAAGGTCTAAATACCTACAATGAGCAGTTCTTC. As protein: CASSFKGLNTYNEQFF.

This clonotype is labeled medium-sized. The chain employs TRBV11-3 and TRBJ2-3, with no clear D. The V end was cut by 0 bases, the J end by 7 bases, with 11 bases between. This CDR3 contains 14 residues. Germline loops: CDR1 SGHNT, CDR2 YENEEA. DNA of the CDR3: TGTGCCAGCAGCTTAGAACTACCTGGGCATACGCAGTATTTT. Translating gives CASSLELPGHTQYF. The full variable domain, with the rest looked up from reference TRBV11-3 and TRBJ2-3, is EAGVVQSPRYKIIEKKQPVAFWCNPISGHNTLYWYLQNLGQGPELLIRYENEEAVDDSQLPKDRFSAERLKGVDSTLKIQPAELGDSAVYLCASSLELPGHTQYFGPGTRLTVL.

Ten or more counts support this clonotype. V gene TRBV12-3 or TRBV12-4 combines with J gene TRBJ2-1, with TRBD2 matching 8 bases. There are 16 residues in the CDR3. V dropped 0 bases and J dropped 6; count of bases not matched to a gene: 7. The CDR3 DNA reads TGTGCCAGCAGTTTAGCGCCCGGGAGGGATGGCAATGAGCAGTTCTTC. Protein product: CASSLAPGRDGNEQFF.

This clonotype was counted at least ten times. The junction departs from the called germline gene at one end, perhaps through a read error. The chain combines TRBV29-1 with TRBJ2-7; 10 nucleotides line up with TRBD1. Per germline, CDR1 SQVTM and CDR2 ANQGSEA. This CDR3 has 12 amino acids. This CDR3 is CSVADDGTGAIF. In nucleotides, the CDR3 is TGCAGCGTTGCTGATGATGGGACAGGGGCCATCTTC.

This clonotype was seen many times. The genes are TRBV20-1 and TRBJ2-1, with 8 bases matching TRBD2. CDR3 length: 16 residues. V shed 3 bases and J 0 bases; nucleotides not matched to a gene: 7. Germline assignment: CDR1 DFQATT and CDR2 SNEGSKA (reference sequence). This chain's CDR3 is CSASLRGGSSYNEQFF. The CDR3, as DNA: TGCAGTGCTAGTCTCCGGGGGGGATCCTCCTACAATGAGCAGTTCTTC.

This clonotype has ten or more counts. This chain joins TRBV14 and TRBJ2-1; D unresolved. The CDR3 is 13 amino acids. Germline V gene sequence: CDR1 SGHDN, CDR2 FVKESK. The V gene lost 1 base and the J gene lost 7 bases, with 8 bases spanning the gap. CDR3 sequence reads: CASSQVRTNEQFF. The CDR3 DNA reads as TGTGCCAGCAGCCAAGTTCGTACAAATGAGCAGTTCTTC.

The table lists this clonotype with a few counts. V gene TRBV7-3 combines with J gene TRBJ2-1, with D perhaps TRBD1 or TRBD2 (5 bases each). Germline CDR1 and CDR2: SGHTA and FQGTGA. This CDR3 region has 15 residues. The V end was cut by 2 bases, the J end by 6 bases, with 14 bases between. The CDR3, as DNA: TGTGCCAGCAGCTTAGATGGGACGGAACTCAATGAGCAGTTCTTC. This encodes CASSLDGTELNEQFF.

V and J are TRBV6-6 and TRBJ2-1; TRBD1 is a possible D gene (7 bases). The CDR3 contains 16 residues. Germline loops: CDR1 MNHNY, CDR2 SVGAGI (reference sequence). With 6 bases removed from V and 3 bases from J, the gap between germline ends came to 18 bases. Written as DNA, the CDR3 is TGTGCCAGCAGAGGGGAGGTGGGACAGAGCTACAATGAGCAGTTCTTC. Its translation: CASRGEVGQSYNEQFF.

This clonotype was counted ten times or more. V is TRBV30 and J is TRBJ1-3; D uncertain. This CDR3 is built from 13 residues. Trimming removed 0 bases at V and 8 bases at J, with 11 bases between. Germline lookup yields CDR1 GTSNPN and CDR2 SVGIG (reference sequence). The CDR3 loop reads CAWSVNSQDTIYF. As DNA, the CDR3 is TGTGCCTGGAGTGTAAACAGCCAGGACACCATATATTTT.

This clonotype has a count of ten or more. The rearrangement joins TRBV7-9 to TRBJ2-1; D call uncertain. CDR1 SEHNR and CDR2 FQNEAQ come from the germline V gene (reference sequence). This CDR3 contains 14 residues. The V end lost 10 bases, the J end lost 0 bases, and 13 bases lay between the germline ends. CDR3 bases: TGTGCCACCTATCACGTTATCTCCTACAATGAGCAGTTCTTC. Translation gives CATYHVISYNEQFF.

This clonotype has a count of ten or more. This rearrangement joins TRBV5-8 to TRBJ2-1, with 12 nucleotides matching TRBD1. The CDR3 has 15 amino acids. CDR1 SGHTS and CDR2 YDEGEE come from the germline V gene. V shed 5 bases and J 9 bases; nucleotides not matched to a gene: 9. In DNA form, the CDR3 reads TGTGCCAGCAGTTTAACCGGGACAGGGGGCTTTGAGCAGTTCTTC. Its protein product is CASSLTGTGGFEQFF.

This clonotype appeared a few times. This rearrangement joins TRBV20-1 to TRBJ2-4; D not resolved. V lost 0 bases and J lost 7, with 16 bases in between. Germline CDR1 reads DFQATT; CDR2 reads SNEGSKA (reference sequence). This CDR3 spans 15 amino acids. In nucleotides, the CDR3 is TGCAGTGCTAGAGAAATGGGCGAGCGAGGCAACATTCAGTACTTC. This gives the protein CSAREMGERGNIQYF.

J is TRBJ1-5 and V is TRBV28, with D perhaps matching TRBD1 (5 bases). There are 15 residues in the CDR3. V was shortened by 5 bases and J by 7 bases, with 18 bases between the two germline ends. Germline CDR1 is MDHEN and CDR2 is SYDVKM. The chain's CDR3 is CASSLNRGLVQPQHF. The CDR3 nucleotides are TGTGCCAGCAGTCTCAACCGGGGGTTGGTGCAGCCCCAGCATTTT.

The gene calls are TRBV18 and TRBJ1-2, with a weak D call TRBD1 (5 bases). Trimming removed 1 base from V and 7 bases from J, with 19 bases in between. The CDR3 sequence is 16 residues long. The germline gives CDR1 KGHSH, CDR2 LQKENI. As DNA, the CDR3 is TGTGCCAGCTCACCACAGGCCGGGGCTCCAGTAATTGGCTACACCTTC. This gives the protein CASSPQAGAPVIGYTF.

This clonotype was recorded a few times. The chain uses TRBV11-3 and TRBJ2-1; no firm D call. CDR3 size: 14 residues. Germline V gene data show CDR1 as SGHNT and CDR2 as YENEEA. Trimming stripped 0 bases from V and 3 bases from J, with 6 bases between. The CDR3 sequence: CASSLEDGYNEQFF. CDR3 DNA: TGTGCCAGCAGCTTAGAGGACGGCTACAATGAGCAGTTCTTC.

The V gene is TRBV10-2, the J gene TRBJ1-5; a weak D match, TRBD1 (5 bases). Germline CDR1 and CDR2: WSHSY and SAAADI. This CDR3 contains 14 residues. V was shortened by 6 bases and J by 4 bases, with 13 bases between the two germline ends. The CDR3 sequence is CASSSGTLNQPQHF. CDR3 in DNA: TGCGCCAGCAGCTCCGGGACTTTAAATCAGCCCCAGCATTTT.

This sequence joins TRBV25-1 and TRBJ1-2; D remains unclear. Trimming pared 3 bases from V and 1 base from J, leaving 3 bases between. CDR1 and CDR2 (germline): MGHDK, SYGVNS. CDR3 size: 12 residues. The CDR3 sequence is CASSEVNYGYTF. The CDR3 DNA follows: TGTGCCAGCAGTGAGGTTAACTATGGCTACACCTTC.

The table lists this clonotype with many counts. J is TRBJ2-1 and V is TRBV6-5; 12 bases are shared with TRBD2. V lost 4 bases to trimming and J lost 9 bases; unmatched junction nucleotides: 7. CDR1 MNHEY and CDR2 SVGAGI come from the germline V gene. This CDR3 contains 15 residues. The chain's CDR3 is CASSSASGRASEQFF. In DNA, the CDR3 is TGTGCCAGCAGTTCGGCTAGCGGGAGGGCCAGTGAGCAGTTCTTC.

The chain joins TRBV11-3 to TRBJ2-1; D is undetermined. From germline, CDR1 is SGHNT and CDR2 YENEEA. V gave up 0 bases and J gave up 8 bases, with 2 bases separating them. The CDR3 has 11 residues. The CDR3, as DNA: TGTGCCAGCAGCTTAGAGCATGAGCAGTTCTTC. Its translation: CASSLEHEQFF.